A selection of T cell receptor beta chains follows, all from one sample in a study of T cells in Graves' hyperthyroidism and ophthalmopathy. TCRdb re-called the multiplex PCR reads with MiXCR, one entry per CDR3 protein. The profile shows around 350,000 distinct CDR3 sequences, about 14% of them singletons. Sequencing input: blood. The receptors derive from a woman under 40 with Graves' ophthalmopathy. Each CDR3 is given with its conserved first and last residue. D genes are given only for firm matches. Not every row has a clone size; where given, it reads once, few, many or a size class.

size	J	D	V	CDR3	DNA
many	TRBJ1-2	.	TRBV28	CASSSGGAGLSFGYTF	TGTGCCAGCAGCTCGGGGGGCGCAGGGCTGTCCTTTGGCTACACCTTC
many	TRBJ2-1	TRBD2	TRBV27	CASSLWGLAGGRSYNEQFF	TGTGCCAGCAGTTTATGGGGGCTAGCGGGGGGCCGCTCCTACAATGAGCAGTTCTTC
many	TRBJ2-3	TRBD2	TRBV12-3/TRBV12-4	CASSKGLAEHLGTQYF	TGTGCCAGCAGTAAAGGACTAGCGGAACACCTGGGGACGCAGTATTTT
many	TRBJ2-5	.	TRBV10-3	CAISDAGQAETQYF	TGTGCCATCAGTGACGCGGGACAAGCAGAGACCCAGTACTTC
few	TRBJ2-2	.	TRBV10-3	CAISEPPSGLTGELFF	TGTGCCATCAGCGAACCCCCCTCAGGCCTCACCGGGGAGCTGTTTTTT
many	TRBJ2-5	TRBD2	TRBV6-1	CASSLGDWGGQETQYF	TGTGCCAGCAGTTTGGGTGACTGGGGGGGACAAGAGACCCAGTACTTC
many	TRBJ1-3	.	TRBV28	CATTGWASGNTIYF	TGTGCCACTACAGGTTGGGCCTCTGGAAACACCATATATTTT
many	TRBJ1-2	TRBD1	TRBV27	CASKQGQADGYTF	TGTGCCAGTAAACAAGGACAGGCGGATGGCTACACCTTC
many	TRBJ2-5	.	TRBV20-1	CSAPMGGALTQYF	TGCAGTGCTCCTATGGGGGGGGCTTTGACCCAGTACTTC
many	TRBJ2-5	.	TRBV7-2	CASSLMGAEGETQYF	TGTGCCAGCAGTCTCATGGGGGCGGAAGGCGAGACCCAGTACTTC
many	TRBJ1-4	.	TRBV28	CASTLWGGEKLFF	TGTGCCAGCACCCTCTGGGGGGGAGAAAAACTGTTTTTT
many	TRBJ1-5	.	TRBV20-1	CSASEPNLLNFGANQPQHF	TGCAGTGCTAGTGAACCAAATTTACTGAATTTTGGGGCGAATCAGCCCCAGCATTTT
many	TRBJ2-1	TRBD2	TRBV13	CASRRGGYYNEQFF	TGTGCCAGCCGACGGGGGGGTTACTACAATGAGCAGTTCTTC
many	TRBJ1-2	TRBD1	TRBV7-8	CASKTSGQGDNYGYTF	TGTGCCAGCAAAACCTCGGGACAGGGGGACAACTATGGCTACACCTTC
many	TRBJ1-2	.	TRBV3-1	CASSPTGPGLTGYTF	TGTGCCAGCAGCCCCACTGGACCGGGACTGACGGGCTACACCTTC
few	TRBJ2-1	.	TRBV4-2	CASSRGGRAVEDNEQFF	TGTGCCAGCAGCCGGGGGGGCAGGGCCGTGGAGGACAATGAGCAGTTCTTC
few	TRBJ2-7	.	TRBV24-1	CATSDSGQSFYEQYF	TGTGCCACCAGTGATTCTGGACAGAGTTTCTACGAGCAGTACTTC
many	TRBJ2-1	.	TRBV28	CASSLWQAAYNEQFF	TGTGCCAGCAGTTTGTGGCAGGCTGCCTACAATGAGCAGTTCTTC
.	TRBJ1-5	TRBD1	TRBV2	CASSDRAAGGLNQPQHF	TGTGCCAGCAGTGATCGGGCGGCAGGGGGGTTAAATCAGCCCCAGCATTTT
many	TRBJ1-5	.	TRBV20-1	CSARDLGIRGDYSNQPQHF	TGCAGTGCTAGAGATCTCGGAATCAGGGGAGATTATAGCAATCAGCCCCAGCATTTT
few	TRBJ1-5	TRBD1	TRBV4-1	CASSQGGTGGANQPQHF	TGCGCCAGCAGCCAAGGCGGGACAGGGGGCGCAAATCAGCCCCAGCATTTT
many	TRBJ2-5	.	TRBV12-3/TRBV12-4	CASSIYQETQYF	TGTGCCAGCAGCATCTACCAAGAGACCCAGTACTTC
.	TRBJ2-3	TRBD2	TRBV18	CASSPSGSRADTQYF	TGTGCCAGCTCACCGAGCGGGAGTAGGGCAGATACGCAGTATTTT
few	TRBJ2-5	.	TRBV2	CASSLVGGGFGVGGQETRYF	TGTGCCAGCAGCTTAGTGGGGGGGGGATTTGGTGTGGGGGGACAAGAGACCCGGTACTTC
.	TRBJ1-1	TRBD1	TRBV7-6	CASSPDGTVPGAFF	TGTGCCAGCAGCCCAGACGGGACAGTTCCTGGGGCTTTCTTT
many	TRBJ1-2	TRBD1	TRBV6-1	CASSWDRGFDGYTF	TGTGCCAGCAGCTGGGACAGGGGATTCGATGGCTACACCTTC
many	TRBJ2-3	.	TRBV29-1	CSVGFAGSTQYF	TGCAGCGTTGGATTCGCGGGGAGTACGCAGTATTTT
many	TRBJ2-2	TRBD2	TRBV20-1	CSALGLAGGDGELFF	TGCAGTGCACTGGGACTAGCGGGGGGGGACGGGGAGCTGTTTTTT
many	TRBJ1-1	TRBD1	TRBV7-9	CASRQTDRQYTEAFF	TGTGCCAGCAGACAAACGGACAGGCAATACACTGAAGCTTTCTTT
.	TRBJ1-2	TRBD1	TRBV6-1	CASSWYRGSHYGYTF	TGTGCCAGCAGTTGGTACAGGGGAAGCCACTATGGCTACACCTTC
few	TRBJ1-5	.	TRBV19	CASSIVRVHQPQHF	TGTGCCAGTAGTATTGTGAGGGTACATCAGCCCCAGCATTTT
few	TRBJ2-1	TRBD1	TRBV4-2	CASSRSDRGSSYNEQFF	TGTGCCAGCAGCCGGTCGGACAGGGGAAGCTCCTACAATGAGCAGTTCTTC
many	TRBJ2-7	.	TRBV3-1	CASSQGSISTYEQYF	TGTGCCAGCAGCCAAGGGAGCATATCTACCTACGAGCAGTACTTC
many	TRBJ1-2	.	TRBV2	CASIRSSSVYGYTF	TGTGCCAGCATCAGATCGTCGTCAGTCTATGGCTACACCTTC
many	TRBJ1-2	.	TRBV28	CASNDRRGYTF	TGTGCCAGCAATGACAGGCGCGGCTACACCTTC
few	TRBJ1-1	.	TRBV4-1	CASSPVWQLKTEAFF	TGCGCCAGCAGCCCAGTCTGGCAGCTAAAGACTGAAGCTTTCTTT
many	TRBJ2-3	.	TRBV20-1	CSARDPFQGTDTQYF	TGCAGTGCTAGAGACCCATTTCAGGGGACAGATACGCAGTATTTT
few	TRBJ1-5	.	TRBV7-2	CASNFRGGQPQHF	TGTGCCAGCAACTTCAGGGGAGGGCAGCCCCAGCATTTT
.	TRBJ2-3	.	TRBV19	CASRTLSTDTQYF	TGTGCCAGTAGGACATTAAGCACAGATACGCAGTATTTT
many	TRBJ2-1	.	TRBV2	CASSATTNSYNEQFF	TGTGCCAGCAGTGCCACAACCAACTCCTACAATGAGCAGTTCTTC
.	TRBJ2-5	.	TRBV28	CASTYGTGRETQYF	TGTGCCAGCACCTATGGAACGGGGAGGGAGACCCAGTACTTC
many	TRBJ2-3	.	TRBV27	CASSLTHLSATDTQYF	TGTGCCAGCAGTTTAACCCATCTCTCGGCCACAGATACGCAGTATTTT
few	TRBJ1-6	.	TRBV11-2	CASSQDGFQSSKSPLHF	TGTGCCAGCAGCCAGGACGGGTTTCAGAGTTCCAAATCACCCCTCCACTTT
many	TRBJ2-5	.	TRBV6-1	CASSRDPQETQYF	TGTGCCAGCTCCCGCGATCCACAAGAGACCCAGTACTTC
many	TRBJ2-2	.	TRBV7-6	CASSLTIQNTGELFF	TGTGCCAGCAGCCTAACCATACAGAACACCGGGGAGCTGTTTTTT
many	TRBJ1-2	.	TRBV6-1	CASSEANLGVYGYTF	TGTGCCAGCAGTGAAGCGAATCTAGGGGTCTATGGCTACACCTTC
many	TRBJ2-3	.	TRBV11-2	CASSFSQNTDTQYF	TGTGCCAGCAGCTTTTCACAAAACACAGATACGCAGTATTTT
many	TRBJ2-1	.	TRBV11-2	CASSSDPLADEQFF	TGTGCCAGCAGCTCCGACCCGTTAGCGGATGAGCAGTTCTTC
many	TRBJ1-1	.	TRBV10-3	CAIRTQGNTEAFF	TGTGCCATCAGGACCCAGGGGAACACTGAAGCTTTCTTT
many	TRBJ2-3	TRBD2	TRBV30	CAWGIAGGHTDTQYF	TGTGCCTGGGGAATAGCGGGGGGACACACAGATACGCAGTATTTT
many	TRBJ2-7	TRBD1	TRBV10-3	CATTGTGRYEQYF	TGTGCCACCACCGGGACAGGGCGGTACGAGCAGTACTTC
many	TRBJ1-5	.	TRBV2	CASSDPGVRDQPQHF	TGTGCCAGCAGTGATCCCGGGGTTAGGGATCAGCCCCAGCATTTT
.	TRBJ2-2	.	TRBV11-3	CASSFPGAPTGELFF	TGTGCCAGCAGCTTTCCGGGGGCGCCCACCGGGGAGCTGTTTTTT
many	TRBJ2-7	.	TRBV19	CATHGRTSYEQYF	TGTGCCACTCACGGCAGGACATCCTACGAGCAGTACTTC
.	TRBJ1-1	.	TRBV4-1	CASSQVDGNTEAFF	TGCGCCAGCAGCCAGGTTGACGGGAACACTGAAGCTTTCTTT
many	TRBJ2-1	.	TRBV5-1	CASSLEFPPGNEQFF	TGCGCCAGCAGCTTGGAATTTCCGCCGGGCAATGAGCAGTTCTTC
many	TRBJ2-5	TRBD1	TRBV5-5	CASSLSDRGRETQYF	TGTGCCAGCAGCTTATCGGACAGGGGGCGTGAGACCCAGTACTTC
many	TRBJ2-1	.	TRBV2	CASSENVPPYNEQFF	TGTGCCAGCAGTGAAAATGTTCCCCCCTACAATGAGCAGTTCTTC
.	TRBJ1-2	.	TRBV5-6	CASSYGGDEHGYTF	TGTGCCAGCAGCTATGGGGGGGACGAGCATGGCTACACCTTC
many	TRBJ1-2	.	TRBV24-1	CATRESGAGDGYTF	TGTGCCACCAGGGAATCAGGGGCTGGCGATGGCTACACCTTC